The TCR beta chain under discussion was sequenced for a study of cytomegalovirus exposure and HLA in healthy donors (dated by TCRdb to between 2016 and 2019). Study-wide context: In an earlier analysis of roughly 500 of the donors, 276 Gb of sequence data and some 100 million unique TCR beta sequences from about 180 million T cells were reported. Genome-wide SNP genotypes for about 55% of the 666 donors were used in a later genetic analysis, which treated that subset as a discovery cohort. An early release covering more than 500 HLA-typed donors comprised approximately 300 gigabases of sequencing data and roughly 86 million unique TCR sequences. The number of donors typed differed by locus, with about 629-630 for A, B, C, DRB1 and DQB1, approximately 500 for DQA1, 606 for DPA1, and some 440 for DPB1. The aim of the study was to test whether cataloging public T cell receptors could identify signatures of past pathogen exposure. Donor age, sex, ethnicity and CMV serostatus were collected together with the repertoire data. To predict cytomegalovirus infection status, the study brought together high-throughput TCR immunosequencing, statistical association of individual TCRs with disease status, and machine learning. A later analysis re-analyzed previously published TCR beta repertoires from 600 to 850 donors and added high-resolution HLA genotyping to study TCR occurrence patterns. Every discovery cohort repertoire had been produced on one sequencing platform. Class I and class II HLA loci were covered by the typing at four-digit resolution. Among the roughly 390 genotyped donors, around 81% belonged to the genetic ancestry cluster associated with self-reported Caucasian donors. Four to six DR-DQ haplotypes were handled as single units for association and clustering, since linkage in the cohort was strong. On average, roughly 200,000 unique TCR beta nucleotide sequences were sequenced per donor among about 400 genotyped donors of the cohort, with roughly 18% of those sequences being non-productive. In the later analysis, no new phenotypic data were used to find candidate immune exposures; instead, reliance was placed on TCR beta sequences and their occurrence across donors. Using immunosequencing, the study profiled T cell repertoires from about 620 subjects and related those repertoires to cytomegalovirus serostatus. In an earlier analysis of about 590 of the donors, high-throughput TCR beta sequencing was used to judge whether each TCR beta V gene segment behaved as functional or pseudogenic. A separate validation cohort of 100 to 150 different subjects was used in addition to the roughly 700-subject first cohort.

Receptor amplification or capture employed the immunoSEQ multiplex PCR assay. For the multiplex PCR, a mixture combining 60 forward primers for TCR Vbeta segments and 13 reverse primers for TCR Jbeta segments was used. Amplification of the CDR3 region of rearranged TCR beta genes was performed with a multiplex PCR assay on genomic DNA. On the Illumina HiSeq System, the amplified TCR beta libraries were sequenced as 87-base-pair reads. In the original analysis: Across the 700 or so repertoires, a later analysis counted tens of millions of unique TCR beta chains, roughly 11 million of which were shared by at least two donors. Raw reads were error-corrected and collapsed into unique sequences with a nearest-neighbor algorithm that merged closely related sequences to remove PCR and sequencing errors. CDR3 sequences were aligned to IMGT reference sequences to assign V, D and J gene segments. For a sequence to be retained, a match of at least six nucleotides to both a V gene segment and a J gene segment was required. A rearrangement counted as productive if the CDR3 had no stop codons and remained in frame with V and J, and every other rearrangement counted as non-productive. Following IMGT convention, CDR3 was defined as the stretch from the second conserved V-encoded cysteine up to the conserved J-encoded phenylalanine. Sequences without an unambiguous match to a single V gene segment were excluded from the earlier analysis of a few hundred of the donors. In an earlier analysis of around 590 of the donors, a V segment was called functional when productive rearrangements were above 56.7%, and segregating when the standard deviation between donors exceeded 5%. A statistical classification framework was built for diagnosing cytomegalovirus status from the catalog of TCR beta chain sequences. A later analysis assigned V and J genes by comparing TCR nucleotide sequences with IMGT/GENE-DB human TR gene sequences. In a later analysis, CDR3 sequences and most-parsimonious VDJ recombination scenarios were assigned using the TCRdist pipeline. In a later analysis, each TCR beta chain was defined by its CDR3 amino acid sequence together with its V-gene family, and reads lacking a unique V-gene family were excluded. A later analysis removed 550 to 700 highly shared, low-generation-probability nucleotide sequences to deal with suspected cross-contamination and a sequencing artifact. In a later analysis, a clonal expansion index was calculated for each public chain from normalized within-repertoire ranks of inferred template counts. A later analysis computed generation probabilities with a VDJ recombination model fitted to out-of-frame rearrangements, and checked the results against IGoR. Hypergeometric tests were used in a later analysis to score TCR-TCR, TCR-HLA and TCR-CMV co-occurrence, with a repertoire-size bias correction applied to the TCR pairs. A later analysis estimated false discovery rates by permuting HLA or CMV assignments 20 times. In a later analysis, co-occurring TCRs were grouped using DBSCAN, with TCRdist sequence similarity added in when clustering inside HLA-allele-positive subsets. For co-occurrence clustering, repertoires with fewer than 30,000 or more than 120,000 public chains were excluded, along with roughly 5 repertoires with anomalous nucleotide sharing. TCRdb took this table from immuneACCESS and kept in-frame rearrangements with V and J called. Such tables lack part of the clones; where checked against another copy, unresolved V genes explain under half of the gap, and the rest is unexplained. V, J and clone size are taken as reported in that table, and D and trimming were inferred from the DNA itself. This sample gives about 99,000 clones in total; about 9.4% of them show up just once. The leading ten clones occupy around 5.9% of the sample.

General findings and caveats noted by the study authors: Compared with equally common non-associated chains, HLA-associated TCR beta chains in a later analysis were more clonally expanded and had lower generation probabilities. The 87-base-pair reads could not distinguish some IMGT-functional V segments, including TRBV6-2 and TRBV6-3, so those segments were excluded. At a false discovery rate of 0.05, a later analysis linked 15,000 to 20,000 TCR beta sequences to specific HLA alleles. In a later genetic analysis, fewer N-insertions in productive TCRs were reported among donors in an Asian-associated ancestry cluster than the roughly 700-donor mean. Strong co-occurrence of HLA alleles, especially DR and DQ, made assigning TCR associations to individual alleles difficult. The only immune exposure information available for the cohort was CMV serostatus. The authors suggested that the approach could potentially be extended to other disease states and immunological phenotypes. Three of the identified cytomegalovirus-associated TCR beta chains were confirmed in vitro to be specific for cytomegalovirus antigens. The classifier was reported to diagnose cytomegalovirus status with high specificity and sensitivity in both the original and validation cohorts. A further reported finding was that TCR beta sequences accurately predicted the HLA-A and HLA-B alleles for most subjects in the first cohort. A total of about 180 TCR beta chains were listed by the study as associated with cytomegalovirus. Only TCR beta chains were sequenced in this cohort, and the absence of alpha or paired-chain data limited detectable features. HLA typing was unavailable for some donors at each locus, so association tests used only the typed subset. In a later genetic analysis, a missense DCLRE1C variant was associated with V-gene and J-gene trimming of TCR beta chains, and the association was replicated in an independent cohort. Most CMV-associated TCR beta chains appeared to be HLA-restricted in a later analysis, and the HLA associations seemed to be driven largely by CMV exposure. Correlated functional status among segregating V segments might reflect linkage disequilibrium, but an unknown experimental factor could not be ruled out. In a later analysis, several top co-occurrence clusters were reported to appear linked to parvovirus B19, influenza, CMV and Epstein-Barr virus. In a later analysis, TCR association rates were found to vary across HLA loci, with the most associated TCRs seen for DRB1 alleles and the fewest for HLA-C alleles. Because counts were too low, about 15 rarely observed V segments, including chromosome 9 orphons, were left out of the earlier analysis of a few hundred of the donors. Sequencing depth was assumed to be roughly uniform across donors in the presence/absence analyses, though that assumption may not hold. An earlier analysis of 587 of the donors showed that most TCR beta V segments appeared in productive rearrangements either about 87% or about 30% of the time, which broadly matched IMGT annotations. Across donors, most TCR sequences were observed very rarely, whereas some public TCRs were present in many individuals. The sequencing pipeline was judged likely to have produced a cluster of highly shared sequence variants as a technical artifact.

The cohort comprised some 700 healthy bone marrow donors. All cohort members were sampled while nominally healthy, although unrecorded immune exposures were likely present. The donor was CMV seropositive and was included in the group of around 300 seropositive cohort members. A peripheral blood sample was provided by each donor, and peripheral blood mononuclear cells were used for TCR beta sequencing. Genomic DNA extraction from the blood cell samples was performed with the Qiagen DNeasy Blood Extraction Kit. V drops 7 bases and J drops 7 bases, leaving 11 bases in between. CDR1 and CDR2 are read off the germline V gene (reference sequence) as DFQATT and SNEGSKA. The CDR3 contains 11 residues, cysteine and phenylalanine counted. This entry keeps only the CDR3 DNA: 33 bases, framed from base 1. In the case of this clone: Its antigen is currently not known. Base qualities are missing; no much larger clone stands one base away.

The chain links TRBV20-1 with TRBJ1-5; the D segment cannot be called with confidence. This clonotype originated in a man aged 35-49 years in good health and CMV-seropositive. The sequenced sample consisted of PBMCs. The CDR3 reads CSVPEGQPQHF. The nucleotide sequence reads as follows: TGCAGTGTCCCTGAGGGCCAGCCCCAGCATTTT.